The clone carrying this T cell receptor (beta chain) occurred once. Repertoires were generated with immunoSEQ multiplex PCR, while TCRdb's copy carries only in-frame clones and drops some. This sample yields 250,000 to 350,000 clones, of which 85% to 90% are seen a single time; roughly 6.3% belongs to the top ten. Seattle researchers signed up patients amid active infection and tracked them longitudinally. This entry comes from a study of blood T cell repertoires in COVID-19. The wider study: T cells, B-cell-depleted T cells, or PBMCs supplied cDNA or gDNA.

This CDR3 comprises 13 residues. The germline V gene encodes CDR1 SGDLS and CDR2 YYNGEE. Trimming cost V 3 bases and J 10 bases, with 16 bases left between them. The TCR originated in a woman aged 50 to 65 with COVID-19, enrolled during active disease. This sequence joins TRBV9 and TRBJ1-1; D may be TRBD1 (6 bases). The sequencing sample was made of peripheral blood. The CDR3 sequence: CASSAKDRLPAFF. The CDR3, as DNA: TGTGCCAGCAGCGCCAAAGACAGGCTTCCAGCTTTCTTT.